Described below is a single T cell receptor (beta chain) sequence and its context. Its antigen is still unknown. The sample holds no much larger clone one base away, and base qualities are not on file. The data derive from a study of T-cell memory formation after mild COVID-19 (dated by TCRdb to the early 2020s). Regarding the complete study: TCR sequence clusters from the two donors were found to be largely donor specific. Two young, previously healthy adult volunteers made up the cohort, one male and one female. In two donors, T-cell clones that expanded and contracted after mild COVID-19 were tracked by sequencing TCRalpha and TCRbeta repertoires over time. Study-level results and caveats: SARS-CoV-2 specificity was not confirmed for the second-wave clones peaking on day 37. Some responding clones were detected in pre-infection memory, which suggested that pre-existing cross-reactive memory T cells had joined the SARS-CoV-2 response. The study included only two mild cases, and larger cohorts that include severe cases with pre-infection samples were judged to be necessary. From day 15 to 85, contracting clones showed balanced CD4/CD8 phenotypes, whereas a second wave of clones that expanded from day 15 to 37 leaned towards CD4+. Contracting CD4+ clones turned up mainly in the CM and EM memory subsets, whereas EMRA was where CD8+ clones were enriched.

Ficoll-Paque density gradient centrifugation was used to isolate PBMCs. Sequencing took place on an Illumina NovaSeq 6000. Using 5'RACE with constant-segment primers, TCRalpha and TCRbeta cDNA libraries were constructed, with sample barcodes and unique molecular identifiers added in the process. RNA was extracted from every sample with Trizol reagent. The libraries were amplified in two PCR steps, and the second step added a second sample barcode and Illumina TruSeq adapters. Libraries were sequenced on an Illumina NovaSeq with 2 x 150 bp paired-end reads. In the authors' own workflow: With migec v1.2.7, reads were demultiplexed and then collapsed into UMI-guided consensus sequences. Using mixcr v2.1.11, UMI consensuses were aligned to TRA and TRB V and J templates and then assembled into clonotypes. Clonotypes were classified as expanded or contracted when called significant by both edgeR and NoisET, with noise models trained on biological replicates. For edgeR calls, the cutoffs were a false discovery rate-adjusted p below 0.01 and a log2 fold-change threshold of 1. As an exploratory analysis of dynamics, max-normalized trajectories of the 1000 most abundant clonotypes were examined by PCA with hierarchical clustering. The CD4 or CD8 phenotype of responding clones was assigned using the separately sequenced CD4+ and CD8+ repertoires. Using fastp at Q25 and MiXCR, TCRdb reprocessed the public reads and kept productive beta chains. A single entry per CDR3 protein holds the most common genes and DNA from its merged rows. The authors' filters were not applied to this entry. The sample yields 50,000 or so distinct CDR3 sequences; 25% to 35% were counted once. Of the sample, more than 40% falls within the top ten clones.

This receptor was obtained from a man aged 18-30 years who had mild COVID-19 (a few samples of this study predate the infection). The sample titles of this study are shuffled in the database, so cell type and time point are left out; the donor was told from shared clones. Sequenced sample: PBMCs or a T cell subset sorted from them (not recorded which).

The bases read TGTGCCAGCAGCTTAGGAGGGGGGTTCCAAGAGACCCAGTACTTC. It translates as CASSLGGGFQETQYF. Recombination connected TRBV7-6 to TRBJ2-5; the D segment is perhaps TRBD1 or TRBD2, each sharing 6 matched bases. The germline V gene yields SGHVS for CDR1 and FNYEAQ for CDR2. Between the V and J ends, shortened by 1 base and 1 base respectively, the junction contains 10 bases. Measured from the cysteine to the phenylalanine, the CDR3 is 15 residues long. The only DNA kept is the CDR3, 45 bases in frame from the first base.